This record looks at one T cell receptor (beta chain) sequence and its context. The CDR3 has 15 amino acids. V was pared by 2 bases and J by 9 bases, with 8 bases of the junction left unmatched. Germline lookup yields CDR1 SGHNT and CDR2 YYREEE (reference sequence). These data come from a study of blood T cell repertoires in COVID-19. Looking at the study overall: T cells, B-cell-depleted T cells, or PBMCs provided the cDNA or gDNA that served as material.

Living in 24 US areas, the participants were between about 18 and 100 years of age. Assignment of participants to cohorts was predicated upon participant-reported clinical history. The data were produced by immunoSEQ multiplex PCR, yet TCRdb's version contains in-frame clones alone and is incomplete. The table records 300,000 to 400,000 clones, about 86% of them present only once. The origin of this receptor is a woman in her thirties or forties with acute COVID-19. Input material: PBMCs or T cells enriched from blood (not recorded which). This chain joins TRBV5-4 and TRBJ1-6; 7 bases match TRBD1. The DNA for the CDR3 is TGTGCCAGCAGCTTTGGTGTGACAGGGCCTTCACCCCTCCACTTT. This codes for CASSFGVTGPSPLHF.